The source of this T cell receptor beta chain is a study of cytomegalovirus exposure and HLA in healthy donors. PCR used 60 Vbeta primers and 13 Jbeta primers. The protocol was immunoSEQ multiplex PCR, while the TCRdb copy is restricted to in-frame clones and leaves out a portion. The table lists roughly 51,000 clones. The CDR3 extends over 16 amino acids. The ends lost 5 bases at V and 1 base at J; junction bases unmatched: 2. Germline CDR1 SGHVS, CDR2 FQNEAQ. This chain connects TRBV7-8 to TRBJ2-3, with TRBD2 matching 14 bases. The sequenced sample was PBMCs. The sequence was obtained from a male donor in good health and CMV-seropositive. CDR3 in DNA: TGTGCCAGCAGCGGGACTAGCGGGGGAGGCACAGATACGCAGTATTTT. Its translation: CASSGTSGGGTDTQYF.